This T cell receptor beta chain was sequenced for a study of CD8+ T cells in alopecia areata. CDR1 and CDR2 (germline): MGHDK, SYGVNS. The length of the CDR3 is 13 residues. V was trimmed by 4 bases and J by 5 bases, leaving 11 bases between them. Overall study results and limits: Lesional scalp displayed greater clonality than normal scalp, most notably in alopecia totalis/universalis. Persistence of many expanded lesional clones was seen in scalp and blood during tofacitinib.

Treatment defined: oral pan-JAK inhibitor, 5-10 mg twice daily. Alopecia areata patients had lesional scalp punch biopsies and peripheral blood taken from them. PBMCs were stained for CD3, CD4 and CD8, and CD4+ and CD8+ T cells were sorted. As to this clone: What it binds is not known.

RNA was isolated and reverse transcribed to cDNA, the sequencing template. The table came from immunoSEQ multiplex PCR; TCRdb's copy has only in-frame clones and leaves some out. The table lists under 250,000 clones, around 57% of them singletons. V is TRBV25-1 and J is TRBJ2-5, with D possibly being TRBD2 (5 bases). Sequenced here: CD4+ T cells sorted from blood, sampled at week 4, from a patient treated with tofacitinib. The clonotype originates from a human donor with alopecia areata. The CDR3 spells CASSVGGRETQYF. The CDR3 nucleotides read TGTGCCAGCAGTGTTGGAGGCCGGGAGACCCAGTACTTC. The entire variable domain, with the rest obtained from reference TRBV25-1 and TRBJ2-5, is as follows: EADIYQTPRYLVIGTGKKITLECSQTMGHDKMYWYQQDPGMELHLIHYSYGVNSTEKGDLSSESTVSRIRTEHFPLTLESARPSHTSQYLCASSVGGRETQYFGPGTRLLVL.